The T cell receptor beta chain under discussion was sequenced for a study of Graves' ophthalmopathy and Graves' hyperthyroidism. Background on the study: Peripheral blood was collected at initial diagnosis, before any treatment. Study-wide results and limits: The model reached about 66% sensitivity and 72.22% specificity for predicting ophthalmopathy progression. A classifier, a 13-signature model, separated ophthalmopathy from stable hyperthyroidism with more than 85% sensitivity and approximately 80% specificity.

Beta-chain TCR CDR3 regions were amplified from RNA transcripts. An initial RT-PCR round employing HTBI primers preceded a second-round multiplex PCR. TCRdb redid the calling of the multiplex PCR reads with MiXCR, one entry per CDR3 protein. The data show 300,000 to 400,000 distinct CDR3 sequences, with about 17% seen just once and 10% to 15% held by the top ten. The ends lost 1 base at V and 4 bases at J; junction bases unmatched: 20. This CDR3 comprises 20 residues. From germline, CDR1 is SGHAT and CDR2 FQNNGV. This clonotype was counted ten times or more. Its antigen is unidentified. The sequencing input was peripheral blood. The chain recombines TRBV11-2 with TRBJ2-7, with TRBD2 matching 9 bases. This TCR came from an adult man with Graves' ophthalmopathy. The CDR3 reads CASSLVLIELPGLAAYEQYF. The CDR3 nucleotides are TGTGCCAGCAGCTTAGTTCTTATAGAGCTACCGGGACTAGCAGCTTACGAGCAGTACTTC. Filled out from reference TRBV11-2 and TRBJ2-7, the complete variable domain reads EAGVAQSPRYKIIEKRQSVAFWCNPISGHATLYWYQQILGQGPKLLIQFQNNGVVDDSQLPKDRFSAERLKGVDSTLKIQPAKLEDSAVYLCASSLVLIELPGLAAYEQYFGPGTRLTVT.